The 21 T cell receptor beta chains below come from one sample, sequenced in a study of TIL therapy for anti-PD-1-resistant metastatic lung cancer. Specified time point: pre-treatment sample, taken before nivolumab and TIL therapy. The libraries were made with immunoSEQ v3. Profiling relied on immunoSEQ multiplex PCR, and the TCRdb table lists in-frame clones only, not all of them. In the table there are more than 50,000 clones, around 87% of which are singletons. The sequencing here drew on blood, taken at baseline. Every receptor here comes from a person between 25 and 79 years old with non-small cell lung cancer.

The rearrangement links TRBV27 to TRBJ2-1; D call uncertain. CDR3 length: 13 residues. Looked up from germline, CDR1 is MNHEY and CDR2 is SMNVEV (reference sequence). Trimming pared 6 bases from V and 6 bases from J, leaving 12 bases between. This CDR3 reads CASRVDLLNEQFF. The CDR3 nucleotides are TGTGCCAGCAGAGTCGATCTCCTCAATGAGCAGTTCTTC.

The chain recombines TRBV9 with TRBJ2-1; TRBD2 matches 11 bases. The V gene's germline CDR1 is SGDLS and CDR2 YYNGEE. The trim removed 1 base at V and 2 bases at J, leaving 8 bases unmatched. The CDR3 covers 18 residues. The CDR3 loop reads CASSVSLLAGGPYNEQFF. The CDR3 nucleotides are TGTGCCAGCAGCGTATCCCTGCTAGCGGGAGGCCCCTACAATGAGCAGTTCTTC.

The chain has TRBV10-3 and TRBJ2-3, with 9 bases matching TRBD2. The CDR3 runs to 15 residues. V trimming: 11 bases; J trimming: 5 bases; junction bases outside the gene matches: 14. Germline values: CDR1 ENHRY, CDR2 SYGVKD. CDR3 nucleotide sequence: TGTGCCGCCCGGGCCGGGCTAGCGGGAAAAGATACGCAGTATTTT. Amino acid sequence: CAARAGLAGKDTQYF.

This clone was recorded only once. The chain combines TRBV5-1 with TRBJ2-3, with 10 bases aligning to TRBD2. Trimming at V came to 3 bases and at J to 11 bases, leaving 12 bases not matched to a gene. The CDR3 spans 15 residues. Germline V gene data show CDR1 as SGHRS and CDR2 as YFSETQ. The CDR3 DNA is TGCGCCAGCAGCTCAGCGGGGGGGACCCCGGAGAAGCAGTATTTT. Its translation is CASSSAGGTPEKQYF.

The chain joins TRBV2 to TRBJ1-4; TRBD1 aligns across 7 bases. This CDR3 is 14 amino acids long. V was pared by 5 bases and J by 4 bases, with 4 bases of the junction left unmatched. Germline CDR1 is SNHLY and CDR2 is FYNNEI. CDR3 DNA sequence: TGTGCCAGCAGTCAGGGGGAGAGTAATGAAAAACTGTTTTTT. Its translation: CASSQGESNEKLFF.

The rearrangement links TRBV6-5 to TRBJ1-2, with D maybe TRBD1 (5 bases). The germline V gene encodes CDR1 MNHEY and CDR2 SVGAGI. The CDR3 covers 15 residues. The V gene lost 6 bases and the J gene lost 1 base, with 15 bases spanning the gap. This CDR3 reads CASRTGFSRNYGYTF. The CDR3 DNA follows: TGTGCCAGCAGAACAGGTTTTTCCCGTAACTATGGCTACACCTTC.

The chain employs TRBV5-4 and TRBJ2-1; 10 nucleotides align to TRBD2. From germline, CDR1 is SGHNT and CDR2 YYREEE (reference sequence). Trimming removed 2 bases from V and 12 bases from J; junction bases left unmatched: 8. This CDR3 comprises 14 residues. The DNA for the CDR3 is TGTGCCAGCAGCTTTCTAGCGGGAGAGGGGGGGCAGTTCTTC. Amino acid sequence: CASSFLAGEGGQFF.

V gene TRBV3-1 (or the pseudogene TRBV3-2) combines with J gene TRBJ2-7; 16 nucleotides align to TRBD2. The CDR3 loop spans 17 amino acids. CDR1 is LGHDT and CDR2 is YNNKEL in the germline V gene (reference sequence). V gave up 0 bases and J gave up 4 bases; unmatched junction bases: 3. CDR3 region: CASSQDGTSGRAYEQYF. The DNA of the CDR3 is TGTGCCAGCAGCCAAGACGGGACTAGCGGGAGGGCATACGAGCAGTACTTC.

This clone appeared once. This chain uses TRBV5-1 with TRBJ2-1, with TRBD2 identical over 9 bases. Germline loops: CDR1 SGHRS, CDR2 YFSETQ. The CDR3 contains 17 residues. V was clipped by 4 bases and J by 4 bases; unmatched bases: 12. In DNA, the CDR3 is TGCGCCAGCAGCCTCGCGATAGTGCGGGGGGGATACAATGAGCAGTTCTTC. Protein product: CASSLAIVRGGYNEQFF.

The chain carries TRBV9 and TRBJ1-1; 8 bases are a match to TRBD1. Trimming removed 2 bases from V and 0 bases from J; junction bases left unmatched: 3. CDR1 and CDR2 (germline): SGDLS, YYNGEE. The CDR3 spans 15 residues. For the CDR3, the DNA is TGTGCCAGCAGCGTCCGGACAGGGATGAACACTGAAGCTTTCTTT. It yields the protein CASSVRTGMNTEAFF.

The rearrangement uses TRBV19 and TRBJ2-5, with D perhaps matching TRBD1 (6 bases). Per the germline V gene, CDR1 is LNHDA and CDR2 is SQIVND (reference sequence). CDR3 length: 15 residues. V shed 0 bases and J shed 5 bases, with 13 bases lying between them. The CDR3 DNA reads as TGTGCCAGTAGTATAGAAAGGACAGCAAAGGAGACCCAGTACTTC. Translation gives CASSIERTAKETQYF.

The V gene is TRBV28, the J gene TRBJ1-2; no definite D call. V dropped 3 bases and J dropped 7 bases, with 6 bases sitting between them. In germline, CDR1 is MDHEN, CDR2 SYDVKM. This CDR3 is 11 amino acids long. CDR3 DNA sequence: TGTGCCAGCAGTTTCGAAGGTGGCTACACCTTC. It codes for CASSFEGGYTF.

The rearrangement links TRBV11-1 to TRBJ2-1; tentative D call: TRBD2 (6 bases). The CDR3 is 14 amino acids. The germline V gene encodes CDR1 SGHAT and CDR2 FQDESV (reference sequence). V lost 0 bases and J 5 bases, leaving 8 bases between the germline ends. CDR3 coding DNA: TGTGCCAGCAGCTTAGCGAGGGAGGACAATGAGCAGTTCTTC. It yields the protein CASSLAREDNEQFF.

The chain couples TRBV14 to TRBJ2-2; 9 bases agree with TRBD2. This CDR3 is built from 14 residues. Germline CDR1 reads SGHDN; CDR2 reads FVKESK. The J segment lost 2 bases and the V segment lost 7 bases, leaving 2 bases of the junction unmatched. In DNA, the CDR3 is TGTGCCAGCATTAGCGGGGGTAACACCGGGGAGCTGTTTTTT. Translated: CASISGGNTGELFF.

This sequence joins TRBV2 and TRBJ2-1, with D uncertain. Germline assignment: CDR1 SNHLY and CDR2 FYNNEI. V lost 9 bases to trimming and J lost 6 bases, with 9 bases between them. This CDR3 comprises 11 residues. CDR3 region: CARRDLNEQFF. The CDR3 DNA reads TGTGCCAGGCGAGATCTCAATGAGCAGTTCTTC.

V is TRBV6-1 and J is TRBJ2-7, with TRBD2 identical over 14 bases. This CDR3 region has 18 residues. V dropped 3 bases and J dropped 2; count of bases not matched to a gene: 9. Per germline, CDR1 MNHNS and CDR2 SASEGT. The CDR3 DNA reads as TGTGCCAGCAGTGAGACTAGCGGGGGGGCCGTGTCGACCTACGAGCAGTACTTC. The encoded protein is CASSETSGGAVSTYEQYF.

This clone was observed once. The chain has TRBV12-3 or TRBV12-4 and TRBJ2-3; unclear D gene. V was trimmed by 7 bases and J by 0 bases, leaving 5 bases between them. The CDR3 loop spans 12 amino acids. The DNA for the CDR3 is TGTGCCAGCAAGGCTAGCACAGATACGCAGTATTTT. Translating it yields CASKASTDTQYF.

V usage is TRBV28 and J usage is TRBJ2-1; D is unclear. The CDR3 length is 10 residues. Germline CDR1 is MDHEN and CDR2 is SYDVKM. Trimming removed 3 bases at V and 6 bases at J, with 0 bases between. CDR3 sequence: CASSFNEQFF. The CDR3 region has the DNA TGTGCCAGCAGTTTCAATGAGCAGTTCTTC.

This clone was seen once. This chain connects TRBV30 to TRBJ1-3; D gene ambiguous. V was pared by 0 bases and J by 0 bases, with 12 bases between. CDR1 is GTSNPN, CDR2 SVGIG, per germline (reference sequence). The CDR3 has 16 residues. CDR3 in DNA: TGTGCCTGGAGTGTACTTCCAGGCAGCTCTGGAAACACCATATATTTT. It codes for CAWSVLPGSSGNTIYF.

This CDR3 is CASSQDPGAGQPQHF. CDR3 in DNA: TGCGCCAGCAGCCAAGATCCGGGGGCAGGCCAGCCCCAGCATTTT. The chain carries TRBV4-1 and TRBJ1-5; tentatively, D is TRBD1 (6 bases). This CDR3 has 15 residues. CDR1 MGHRA and CDR2 YSYEKL come from the germline V gene. The germline V and J ends were trimmed by 0 bases and 7 bases, with 13 bases remaining between them.

This clone was recorded once. This chain joins TRBV28 and TRBJ1-2, with 7 bases lining up with TRBD1. Germline lookup yields CDR1 MDHEN and CDR2 SYDVKM. The CDR3 extends over 14 amino acids. Unmatched junction bases numbered 4, after V lost 4 bases and J lost 2 bases. Here the CDR3 DNA reads TGTGCCAGCAGTTCGACGACAGGGAACTATGGCTACACCTTC. Translation: CASSSTTGNYGYTF.